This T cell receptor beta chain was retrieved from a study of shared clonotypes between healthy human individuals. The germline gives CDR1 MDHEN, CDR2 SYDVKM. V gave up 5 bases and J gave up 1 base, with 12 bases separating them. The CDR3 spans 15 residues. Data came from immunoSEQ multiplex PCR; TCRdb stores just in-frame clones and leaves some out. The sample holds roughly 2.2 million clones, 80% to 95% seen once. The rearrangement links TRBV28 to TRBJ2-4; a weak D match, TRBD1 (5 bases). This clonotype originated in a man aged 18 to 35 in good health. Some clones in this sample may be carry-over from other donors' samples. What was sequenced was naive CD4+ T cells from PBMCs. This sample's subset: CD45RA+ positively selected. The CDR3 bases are TGTGCCAGCAGTAGGGCCAGGGATGCCAAAAACATTCAGTACTTC. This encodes CASSRARDAKNIQYF.